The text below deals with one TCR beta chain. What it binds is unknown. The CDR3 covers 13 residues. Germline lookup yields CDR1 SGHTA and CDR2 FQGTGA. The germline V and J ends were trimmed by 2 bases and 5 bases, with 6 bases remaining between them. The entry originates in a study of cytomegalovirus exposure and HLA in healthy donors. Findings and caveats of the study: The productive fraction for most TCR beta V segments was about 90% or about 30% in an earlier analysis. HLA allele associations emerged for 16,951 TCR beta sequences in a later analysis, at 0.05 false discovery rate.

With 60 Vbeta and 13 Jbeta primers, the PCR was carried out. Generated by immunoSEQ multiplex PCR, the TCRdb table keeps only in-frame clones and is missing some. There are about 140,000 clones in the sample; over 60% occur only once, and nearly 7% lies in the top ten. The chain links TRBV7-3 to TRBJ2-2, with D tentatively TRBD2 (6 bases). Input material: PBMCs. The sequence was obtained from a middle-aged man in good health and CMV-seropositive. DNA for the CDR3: TGTGCCAGCAGCTTAGGGGGGACCGGGGAGCTGTTTTTT. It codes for CASSLGGTGELFF. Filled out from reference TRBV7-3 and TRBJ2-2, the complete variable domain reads GAGVSQTPSNKVTEKGKYVELRCDPISGHTALYWYRQSLGQGPEFLIYFQGTGAADDSGLPNDRFFAVRPEGSVSTLKIQRTERGDSAVYLCASSLGGTGELFFGEGSRLTVL.